A single sample is the source of the 9 T cell receptor beta chains below, sequenced in a study of shared clonotypes between healthy human individuals. Profiled with immunoSEQ multiplex PCR; TCRdb holds only in-frame clones, not every one. The sample holds millions of clones, just over 90% seen once. The source material was naive CD4+ T cells sorted from blood. Subset meaning: CD45RA+ positively selected. These receptors were obtained from a man between 18 and 29 years old in good health.

The chain recombines TRBV6-6 with TRBJ2-7, with D maybe TRBD2 (6 bases). Between the trimmed V and J ends, which lost 6 bases and 7 bases, there was a span of 16 bases. The germline CDR1 and CDR2 sequences are MNHNY and SVGAGI (reference sequence). The CDR3 has 13 residues. CDR3 sequence reads: CASRSPGTWEQYF. CDR3 DNA: TGTGCCAGCAGGTCGCCAGGGACTTGGGAGCAGTACTTC.

The chain joins TRBV14 to TRBJ2-7; 7 bases are shared with TRBD2. V shed 1 base and J 0 bases; nucleotides not matched to a gene: 9. Germline V CDR1 and CDR2: SGHDN, FVKESK. The CDR3 sequence is 17 residues long. Written as DNA, the CDR3 is TGTGCCAGCAGCCAAGTTCCCGGGCGGGGGAGCTCCTACGAGCAGTACTTC. This sequence encodes CASSQVPGRGSSYEQYF.

The chain combines TRBV6-1 with TRBJ2-1; no clear D. The CDR3 sequence is 17 residues long. The germline V and J ends were trimmed by 2 bases and 6 bases, with 20 bases remaining between them. Germline V gene lookup returns CDR1 MNHNS and CDR2 SASEGT. The CDR3 bases are TGTGCCAGCAGTGAAATATATGGTGCCGTAACCCGCAATGAGCAGTTCTTC. Translated: CASSEIYGAVTRNEQFF.

There are a few counts of this clone. V gene TRBV6-5 combines with J gene TRBJ2-2, with TRBD2 as a possible D gene (6 bases). CDR1 MNHEY and CDR2 SVGAGI come from the germline V gene. CDR3 length: 16 amino acids. V was clipped by 3 bases and J by 4 bases, with 15 bases between them. The CDR3 coding sequence is TGTGCCAGCAGTTATTTCAGCGGGCTTCCCACCGGGGAGCTGTTTTTT. Translation gives CASSYFSGLPTGELFF.

DNA of the CDR3: TGTGCCAGCAGCTCCCGGGACAAAAATGAAAAACTGTTTTTT. Protein sequence: CASSSRDKNEKLFF. V usage is TRBV5-4 and J usage is TRBJ1-4; D is perhaps TRBD1 (6 bases). This CDR3 contains 14 residues. Per the germline V gene, CDR1 is SGHNT and CDR2 is YYREEE (reference sequence). Trimming pared 3 bases from V and 5 bases from J, leaving 11 bases between. Drawing the rest from reference TRBV5-4 and TRBJ1-4, the complete variable domain is ETGVTQSPTHLIKTRGQQVTLRCSSQSGHNTVSWYQQALGQGPQFIFQYYREEENGRGNFPPRFSGLQFPNYSSELNVNALELDDSALYLCASSSRDKNEKLFFGSGTQLSVL.

The V and J genes are TRBV11-2 and TRBJ1-5, with D possibly TRBD1 on 5 matching bases. V was trimmed by 0 bases and J by 9 bases, leaving 12 bases between them. Per germline, CDR1 SGHAT and CDR2 FQNNGV. The CDR3 contains 14 residues. CDR3 sequence: CASSLDLGDPPQHF. CDR3 nucleotide sequence: TGTGCCAGCAGCTTAGATCTGGGGGACCCGCCCCAGCATTTT.

The chain employs TRBV10-3 and TRBJ2-7; unclear D gene. The CDR3 is 14 residues long. V was pared by 2 bases and J by 3 bases, with 11 bases between. Germline V CDR1 and CDR2: ENHRY, SYGVKD. CDR3 in DNA: TGTGCCATCAGTGAGCAGCAAGGATACTACGAGCAGTACTTC. It encodes CAISEQQGYYEQYF.

The chain carries TRBV11-2 and TRBJ2-3; D not certain. The V and J ends lost 3 bases and 2 bases respectively, with 9 bases between them. CDR3 size: 14 residues. Germline lookup yields CDR1 SGHAT and CDR2 FQNNGV. This chain's CDR3 is CASSFWEDTDTQYF. DNA of the CDR3: TGTGCCAGCAGCTTCTGGGAAGACACAGATACGCAGTATTTT.

The chain employs TRBV27 and TRBJ2-1; D may match TRBD1 or TRBD2 (7 bases each). The germline V gene has CDR1 MNHEY and CDR2 SMNVEV (reference sequence). This CDR3 is built from 20 residues. The V end lost 3 bases, the J end lost 4 bases, and 28 bases lay between the germline ends. The CDR3 nucleotides read TGTGCCAGCAGTTTTCCGACAGGGTCCGGCAGAGCGGGGAGTTACAATGAGCAGTTCTTC. It codes for CASSFPTGSGRAGSYNEQFF.